The 16 T cell receptor beta chains reported below all come from one sample, sequenced in a study of regulatory T cells in long-lasting Graves disease. Regarding time point: persistent/refractory GD, antithyroid drugs over 5 years with positive TRAb. There was RNA extracted from PBMCs, and the TCR library was made from it. CDR3 regions were amplified by Arm-PCR using iRepertoire HTBI primers to build TCR beta libraries. TCRdb re-called the multiplex PCR reads with MiXCR, one entry per CDR3 protein. The sample includes about 460,000 distinct CDR3 sequences, 20% to 25% of them seen just once. The sequences come from peripheral blood mononuclear cells (PBMCs), collected when the disease was refractory, from a patient treated with antithyroid drugs. These receptor sequences come from a female donor with Graves disease.

This clonotype was observed many times. The CDR3 sequence: CASTPLQYSNQPQHF. In DNA form, the CDR3 reads TGTGCCAGCACCCCCTTACAGTATAGCAATCAGCCCCAGCATTTT. The chain combines TRBV2 with TRBJ1-5; D is ambiguous. The CDR3 runs to 15 residues. Germline CDR1 is SNHLY and CDR2 is FYNNEI. V was trimmed by 7 bases and J by 0 bases, leaving 13 bases between them.

This clonotype was seen more than once but under ten times. The chain recombines TRBV28 with TRBJ1-3; D possibly corresponds to TRBD1 (5 bases). The CDR3 is 18 amino acids. In germline, CDR1 is MDHEN, CDR2 SYDVKM. Trimming removed 2 bases at V and 0 bases at J, with 17 bases between. In nucleotides, the CDR3 is TGTGCCAGCAGTTTAGACAAGGGACCTATCTTCTCTGGAAACACCATATATTTT. It specifies CASSLDKGPIFSGNTIYF.

The sample holds a few counts of this clonotype. This sequence joins TRBV16 and TRBJ2-7; 8 positions match TRBD1. The V segment lost 4 bases and the J segment 7 bases; nucleotides outside the gene matches: 6. This CDR3 is 13 amino acids long. Germline V gene sequence: CDR1 KGHSY, CDR2 FQNENV. CDR3 coding DNA: TGTGCCAGCAGCCGCGGGACAGGTGTAGAGCAGTACTTC. Translated: CASSRGTGVEQYF.

This clonotype was found many times. The J gene is TRBJ2-1, the V gene TRBV10-3, with D uncertain. V was clipped by 4 bases and J by 9 bases, with 16 bases between them. The CDR3 covers 14 residues. CDR1 and CDR2 (germline): ENHRY, SYGVKD. The CDR3 spells CAISGSILMREQFF. The CDR3 bases are TGTGCCATCAGTGGGAGTATCCTTATGCGTGAGCAGTTCTTC.

V gene TRBV7-9 combines with J gene TRBJ2-5; tentative D call: TRBD2 (6 bases). Germline CDR1 SEHNR, CDR2 FQNEAQ (reference sequence). The CDR3 loop spans 16 amino acids. V lost 5 bases and J 2 bases, leaving 18 bases between the germline ends. CDR3 region: CASSPQRGTFQETQYF. CDR3 coding DNA: TGTGCCAGCAGCCCTCAACGTGGGACTTTTCAAGAGACCCAGTACTTC.

There are a few counts of this clonotype. The chain combines TRBV20-1 with TRBJ1-1; D gene ambiguous. The length of the CDR3 is 14 residues. V lost 0 bases and J lost 0, with 8 bases in between. Germline CDR1 reads DFQATT; CDR2 reads SNEGSKA (reference sequence). CDR3 sequence reads: CSARDGRMNTEAFF. The DNA of the CDR3 is TGCAGTGCTAGAGATGGCAGAATGAACACTGAAGCTTTCTTT.

Points on this clonotype: It is likely a read error: a sequence one base away is far more abundant. The CDR3 DNA follows: TGTGTCAGCAGCTTGGGAGGGTATCAAGAGACCCAGTACTTC. Protein: CVSSLGGYQETQYF. The V and J genes are TRBV7-3 and TRBJ2-5, with 7 bases matching TRBD2. The CDR3 is 14 amino acids. CDR1 is SGHTA, CDR2 FQGTGA, per germline.

The chain uses TRBV6-1 and TRBJ2-2; D gene uncertain. The V gene lost 5 bases and the J gene lost 3 bases, with 10 bases spanning the gap. Per germline, CDR1 MNHNS and CDR2 SASEGT. The CDR3 runs to 14 residues. The CDR3 is CASSYSADTGELFF. The CDR3 DNA reads TGTGCCAGCAGTTACAGTGCGGACACCGGGGAGCTGTTTTTT.

This clonotype was picked up many times. V usage is TRBV28 and J usage is TRBJ1-1, with D tentatively TRBD1 (5 bases). The length of the CDR3 is 13 residues. CDR1 is MDHEN and CDR2 is SYDVKM in the germline V gene. V was cut by 4 bases and J by 10 bases, with 16 bases left in between. In DNA, the CDR3 is TGTGCCAGCAGTTCCGAAAAGGGGCGGGGAGCTTTCTTT. Amino acids: CASSSEKGRGAFF.

The chain has TRBV7-2 and TRBJ1-2; tentative D call: TRBD1 (6 bases). CDR1 and CDR2 from the germline V gene are SGHTA and FQGNSA. V was shortened by 2 bases and J by 0 bases, with 13 bases between the two germline ends. The CDR3 contains 16 residues. For the CDR3, the DNA is TGTGCCAGCAGCTTAATATGGGACAACGCTAACTATGGCTACACCTTC. Protein sequence: CASSLIWDNANYGYTF.

This clonotype showed up just a few times. One end of the junction fails to match germline, which may point to a read error. This chain links TRBV11-1 with TRBJ2-2; 9 nucleotides agree with TRBD1. There are 15 residues in the CDR3. CDR1 SGHAT and CDR2 FQDESV come from the germline V gene (reference sequence). The CDR3 DNA sequence: TGTGCCAGCAGCGGGACAGGGTGGAACACCGAGGAGCTGTTTTTT. Translated, it gives CASSGTGWNTEELFF.

The chain has TRBV15 and TRBJ2-7; 7 positions agree with TRBD1. Germline V gene lookup returns CDR1 LNHNV and CDR2 YYDKDF (reference sequence). V trimming: 8 bases; J trimming: 0 bases; junction bases outside the gene matches: 7. The CDR3 consists of 14 residues. The DNA for the CDR3 is TGTGCCACCCAACCGGACAGGAGCTCCTACGAGCAGTACTTC. Its translation is CATQPDRSSYEQYF.

On this clonotype: A read error may explain this, as a much larger clone is one base away. The rearrangement joins TRBV7-9 to TRBJ1-4; D is undetermined. CDR1 is SEHNR and CDR2 is FQNEAQ in the germline V gene (reference sequence). V was shortened by 8 bases and J by 2 bases, with 12 bases between the two germline ends. This CDR3 has 14 residues. CDR3: CASRSERTNEKLFF. CDR3 in DNA: TGTGCCAGCCGCTCCGAGCGTACTAATGAAAAACTGTTTTTT.

The gene calls are TRBV27 and TRBJ2-7; D may correspond to TRBD1 or TRBD2 (6 bases each). From germline, CDR1 is MNHEY and CDR2 SMNVEV (reference sequence). Trimming stripped 5 bases from V and 0 bases from J, with 20 bases between. The CDR3 totals 17 residues. CDR3 DNA: TGTGCCAGCAGTCCCGGGGGCTTAGGGGGGAGCTCCTACGAGCAGTACTTC. Its translation: CASSPGGLGGSSYEQYF.

This clonotype was detected a few times. V and J are TRBV7-9 and TRBJ2-4; 13 nucleotides align to TRBD2. Germline V gene sequence: CDR1 SEHNR, CDR2 FQNEAQ (reference sequence). The CDR3 is 18 amino acids. J was trimmed by 0 bases and V by 4 bases; bases with no gene match: 6. CDR3 nucleotides: TGTGCCAGCAGCTCCACTAGCGGGGGGGCCGGAGCCAAAAACATTCAGTACTTC. Translation: CASSSTSGGAGAKNIQYF.

This clonotype was recorded at least ten times. The chain joins TRBV28 to TRBJ2-2; 10 bases line up with TRBD1. CDR1 is MDHEN, CDR2 SYDVKM, per germline. The CDR3 sequence is 17 residues long. V shed 3 bases and J 5 bases; nucleotides not matched to a gene: 9. CDR3 DNA sequence: TGTGCCAGCAGTTTGTACCCACCGGGACAGGGGACCGGGGAGCTGTTTTTT. Amino acids: CASSLYPPGQGTGELFF. The entire variable domain, with the rest obtained from reference TRBV28 and TRBJ2-2, is as follows: DVKVTQSSRYLVKRTGEKVFLECVQDMDHENMFWYRQDPGLGLRLIYFSYDVKMKEKGDIPEGYSVSREKKERFSLILESASTNQTSMYLCASSLYPPGQGTGELFFGEGSRLTVL.